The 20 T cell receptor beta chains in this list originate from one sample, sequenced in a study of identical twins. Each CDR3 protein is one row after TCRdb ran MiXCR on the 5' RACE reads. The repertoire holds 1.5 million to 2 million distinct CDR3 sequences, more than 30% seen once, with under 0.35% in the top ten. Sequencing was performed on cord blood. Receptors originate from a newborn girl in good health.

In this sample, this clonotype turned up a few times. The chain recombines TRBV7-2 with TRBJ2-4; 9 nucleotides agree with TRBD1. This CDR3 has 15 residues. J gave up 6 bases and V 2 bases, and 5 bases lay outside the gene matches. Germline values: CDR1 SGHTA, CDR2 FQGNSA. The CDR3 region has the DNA TGTGCCAGCAGCTTACCACAGGGGGCTGGAAACATTCAGTACTTC. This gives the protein CASSLPQGAGNIQYF.

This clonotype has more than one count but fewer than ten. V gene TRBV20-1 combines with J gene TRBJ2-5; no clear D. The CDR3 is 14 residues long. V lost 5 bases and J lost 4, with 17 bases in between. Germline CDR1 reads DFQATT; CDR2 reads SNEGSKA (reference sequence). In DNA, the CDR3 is TGCAGTGCTGTTGCAGGCCGATCTGGAGAGACCCAGTACTTC. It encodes CSAVAGRSGETQYF.

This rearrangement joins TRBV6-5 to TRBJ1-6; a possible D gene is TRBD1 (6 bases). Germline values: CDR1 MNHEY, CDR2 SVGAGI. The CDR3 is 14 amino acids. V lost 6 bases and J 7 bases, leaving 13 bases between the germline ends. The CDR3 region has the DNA TGTGCCAGCAGACTACAGGGTCAAAATTCACCCCTCCACTTT. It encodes CASRLQGQNSPLHF.

CDR3 sequence reads: CSASIQAFNQPQHF. The CDR3 region has the DNA TGCAGTGCTAGCATACAGGCCTTCAATCAGCCCCAGCATTTT. The chain has TRBV20-1 and TRBJ1-5; D is possibly TRBD1 (5 bases). CDR1 DFQATT and CDR2 SNEGSKA come from the germline V gene (reference sequence). CDR3 length: 14 amino acids. V dropped 3 bases and J dropped 3 bases, with 12 bases sitting between them.

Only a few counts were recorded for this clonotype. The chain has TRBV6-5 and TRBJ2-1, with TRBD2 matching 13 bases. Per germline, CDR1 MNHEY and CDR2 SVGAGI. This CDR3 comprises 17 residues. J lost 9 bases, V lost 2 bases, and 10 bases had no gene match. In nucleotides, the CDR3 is TGTGCCAGCAGTTACGGAGGACTAGCGGGAGACATTACTGAGCAGTTCTTC. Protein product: CASSYGGLAGDITEQFF.

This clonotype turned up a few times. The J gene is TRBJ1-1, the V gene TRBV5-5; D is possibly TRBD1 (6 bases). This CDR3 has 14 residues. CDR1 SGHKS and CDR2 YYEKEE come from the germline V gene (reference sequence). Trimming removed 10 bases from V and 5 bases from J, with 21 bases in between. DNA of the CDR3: TGTGCCGGTCGGGGGCCTACCGGAACAACTGAAGCTTTCTTT. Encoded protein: CAGRGPTGTTEAFF.

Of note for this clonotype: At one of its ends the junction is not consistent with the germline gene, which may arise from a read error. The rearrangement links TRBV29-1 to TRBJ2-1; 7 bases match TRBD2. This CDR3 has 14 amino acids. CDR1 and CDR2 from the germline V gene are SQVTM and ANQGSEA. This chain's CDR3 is CSVGRLADYNEHFF. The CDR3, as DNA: TGCAGCGTTGGACGACTAGCCGACTACAATGAGCACTTCTTC.

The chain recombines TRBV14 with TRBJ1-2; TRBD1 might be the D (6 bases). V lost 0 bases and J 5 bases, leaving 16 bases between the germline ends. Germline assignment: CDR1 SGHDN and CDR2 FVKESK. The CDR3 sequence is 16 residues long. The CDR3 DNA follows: TGTGCCAGCAGCCAAGATGGGGGCAGGGACCTTTATGGCTACACCTTC. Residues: CASSQDGGRDLYGYTF.

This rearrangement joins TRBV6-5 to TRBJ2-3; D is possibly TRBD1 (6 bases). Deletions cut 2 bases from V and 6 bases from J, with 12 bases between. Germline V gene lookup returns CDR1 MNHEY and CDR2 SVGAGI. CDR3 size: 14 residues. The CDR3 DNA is TGTGCCAGCAGTTACCGAAGGGGGTCGGATACGCAGTATTTT. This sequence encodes CASSYRRGSDTQYF.

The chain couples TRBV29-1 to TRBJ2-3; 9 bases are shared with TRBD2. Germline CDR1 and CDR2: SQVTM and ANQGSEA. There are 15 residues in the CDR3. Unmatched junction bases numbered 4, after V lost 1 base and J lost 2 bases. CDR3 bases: TGCAGCGTTGAAGGGGCTAGCGGGGCCACAGATACGCAGTATTTT. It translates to CSVEGASGATDTQYF.

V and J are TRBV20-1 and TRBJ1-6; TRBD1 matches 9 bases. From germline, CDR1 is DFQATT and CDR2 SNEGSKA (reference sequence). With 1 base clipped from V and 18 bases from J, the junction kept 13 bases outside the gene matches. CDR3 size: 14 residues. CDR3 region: CSARGGQGPLLPHF. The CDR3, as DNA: TGCAGTGCTAGAGGCGGACAGGGGCCCCTGTTACCCCACTTT.

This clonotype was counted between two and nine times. The CDR3, as DNA: TGTGCCAGCAGCGGAGGTTGGGGAGGCTACACCTTC. It translates to CASSGGWGGYTF. The J gene is TRBJ1-2, the V gene TRBV2; D not certain. The CDR3 runs 12 residues. Deletions cut 6 bases from V and 8 bases from J, with 13 bases between. CDR1 and CDR2 (germline): SNHLY, FYNNEI.

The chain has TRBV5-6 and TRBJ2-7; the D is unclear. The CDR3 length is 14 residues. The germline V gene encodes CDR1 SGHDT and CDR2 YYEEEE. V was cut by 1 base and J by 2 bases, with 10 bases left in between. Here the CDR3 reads CASSLSDLAYEQYF. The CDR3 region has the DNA TGTGCCAGCAGCTTGAGTGACTTGGCCTACGAGCAGTACTTC.

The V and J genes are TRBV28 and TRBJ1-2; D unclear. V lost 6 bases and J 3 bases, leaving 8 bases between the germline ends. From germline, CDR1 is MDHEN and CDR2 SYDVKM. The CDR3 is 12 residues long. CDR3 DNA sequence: TGTGCCAGCAGCCGAGCCGACTATGGCTACACCTTC. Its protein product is CASSRADYGYTF.

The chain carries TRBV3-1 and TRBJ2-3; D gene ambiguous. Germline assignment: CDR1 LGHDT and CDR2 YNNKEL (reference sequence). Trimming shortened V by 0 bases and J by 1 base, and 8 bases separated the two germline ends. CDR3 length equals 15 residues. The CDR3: CASSQDAARTDTQYF. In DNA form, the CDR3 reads TGTGCCAGCAGCCAAGACGCGGCACGCACAGATACGCAGTATTTT.

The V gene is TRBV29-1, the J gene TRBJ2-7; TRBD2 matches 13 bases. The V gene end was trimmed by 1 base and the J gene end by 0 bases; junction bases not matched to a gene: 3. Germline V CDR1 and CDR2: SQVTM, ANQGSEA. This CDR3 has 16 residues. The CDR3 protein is CSVEVGLAGSSYEQYF. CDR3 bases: TGCAGCGTTGAAGTGGGACTAGCGGGGTCCTCCTACGAGCAGTACTTC.

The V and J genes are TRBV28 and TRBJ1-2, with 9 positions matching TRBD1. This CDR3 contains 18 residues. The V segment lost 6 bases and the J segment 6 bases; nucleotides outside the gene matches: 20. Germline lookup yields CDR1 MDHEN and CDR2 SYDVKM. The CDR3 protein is CASSLSDRGAPYHDGYTF. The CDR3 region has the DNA TGTGCCAGCAGCCTTAGTGACAGGGGGGCCCCGTACCATGATGGCTACACCTTC.

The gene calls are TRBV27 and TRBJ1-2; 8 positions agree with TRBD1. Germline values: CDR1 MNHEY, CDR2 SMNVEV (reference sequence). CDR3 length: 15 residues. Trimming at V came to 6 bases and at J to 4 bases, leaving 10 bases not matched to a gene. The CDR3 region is CASSLNQGAPYGYTF. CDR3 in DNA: TGTGCCAGCAGCCTAAACCAGGGGGCGCCCTATGGCTACACCTTC.

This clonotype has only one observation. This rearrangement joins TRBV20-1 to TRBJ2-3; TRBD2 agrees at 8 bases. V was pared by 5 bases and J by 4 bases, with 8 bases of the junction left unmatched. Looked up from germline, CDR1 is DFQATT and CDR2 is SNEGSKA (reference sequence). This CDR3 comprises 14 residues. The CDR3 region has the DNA TGCAGTGCTCCGGTCGCGGGAGGACCAGATACGCAGTATTTT. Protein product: CSAPVAGGPDTQYF.

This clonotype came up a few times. Here the CDR3 reads CSARDQDSNEKLFF. The CDR3 DNA follows: TGCAGTGCTAGAGATCAGGACTCGAATGAAAAACTGTTTTTT. The rearrangement links TRBV20-1 to TRBJ1-4; D is uncertain. The CDR3 consists of 14 residues. Trimming took 0 bases from V and 5 from J, leaving 10 bases between them. Germline loops: CDR1 DFQATT, CDR2 SNEGSKA (reference sequence).